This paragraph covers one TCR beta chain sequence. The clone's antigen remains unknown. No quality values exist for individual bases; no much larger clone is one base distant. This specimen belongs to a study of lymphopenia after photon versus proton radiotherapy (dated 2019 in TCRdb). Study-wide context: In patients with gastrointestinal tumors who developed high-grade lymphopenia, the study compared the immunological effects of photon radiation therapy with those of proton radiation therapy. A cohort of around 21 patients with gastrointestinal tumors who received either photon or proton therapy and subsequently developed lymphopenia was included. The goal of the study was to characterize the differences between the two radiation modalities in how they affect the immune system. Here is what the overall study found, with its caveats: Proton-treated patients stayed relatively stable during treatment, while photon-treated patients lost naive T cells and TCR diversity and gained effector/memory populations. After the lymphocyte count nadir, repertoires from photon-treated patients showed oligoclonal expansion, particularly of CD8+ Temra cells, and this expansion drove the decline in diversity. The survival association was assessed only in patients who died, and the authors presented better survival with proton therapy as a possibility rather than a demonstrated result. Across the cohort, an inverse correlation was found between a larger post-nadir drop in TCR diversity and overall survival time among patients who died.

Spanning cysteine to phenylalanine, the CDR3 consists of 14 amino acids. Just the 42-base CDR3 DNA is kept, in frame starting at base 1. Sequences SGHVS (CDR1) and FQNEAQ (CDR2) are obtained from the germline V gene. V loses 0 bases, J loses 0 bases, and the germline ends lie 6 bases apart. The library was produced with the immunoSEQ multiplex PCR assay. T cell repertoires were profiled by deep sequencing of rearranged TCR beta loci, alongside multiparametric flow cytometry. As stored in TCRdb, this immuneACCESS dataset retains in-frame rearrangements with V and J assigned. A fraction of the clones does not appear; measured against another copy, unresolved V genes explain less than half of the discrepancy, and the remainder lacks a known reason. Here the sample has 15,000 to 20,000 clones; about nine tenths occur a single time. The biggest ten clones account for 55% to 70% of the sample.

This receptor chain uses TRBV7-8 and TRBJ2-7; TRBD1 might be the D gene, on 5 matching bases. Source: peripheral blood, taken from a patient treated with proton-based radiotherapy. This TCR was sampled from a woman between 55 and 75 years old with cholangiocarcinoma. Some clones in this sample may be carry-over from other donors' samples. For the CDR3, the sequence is CASSLAGHSYEQYF. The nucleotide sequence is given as TGTGCCAGCAGCTTAGCGGGGCACTCCTACGAGCAGTACTTC. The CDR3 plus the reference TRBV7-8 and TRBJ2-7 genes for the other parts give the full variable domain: GAGVSQSPRYKVAKRGQDVALRCDPISGHVSLFWYQQALGQGPEFLTYFQNEAQLDKSGLPSDRFFAERPEGSVSTLKIQRTQQEDSAVYLCASSLAGHSYEQYFGPGTRLTVT.